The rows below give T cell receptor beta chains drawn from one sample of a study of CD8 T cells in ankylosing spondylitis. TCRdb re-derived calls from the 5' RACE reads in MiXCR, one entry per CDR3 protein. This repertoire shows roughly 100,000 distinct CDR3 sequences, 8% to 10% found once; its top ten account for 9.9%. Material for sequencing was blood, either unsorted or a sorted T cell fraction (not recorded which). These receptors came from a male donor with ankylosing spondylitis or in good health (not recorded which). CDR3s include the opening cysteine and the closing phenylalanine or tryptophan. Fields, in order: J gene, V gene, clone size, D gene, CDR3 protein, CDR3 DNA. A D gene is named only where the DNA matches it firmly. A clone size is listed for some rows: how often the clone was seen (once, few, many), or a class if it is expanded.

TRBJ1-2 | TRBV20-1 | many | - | CSARDQGGVGYTF | TGCAGTGCTAGAGATCAAGGGGGTGTTGGCTACACCTTC
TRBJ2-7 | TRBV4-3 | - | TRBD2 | CASSTNRPGLEASEQYF | TGCGCCAGCAGCACAAACCGACCGGGACTAGAAGCTAGCGAGCAGTACTTC
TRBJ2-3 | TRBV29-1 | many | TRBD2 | CSVVVSGRGTQYF | TGCAGCGTTGTGGTTAGCGGGAGAGGTACGCAGTATTTT
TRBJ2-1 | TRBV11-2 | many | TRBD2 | CASSKSGTMDNEQFF | TGTGCCAGCAGCAAATCCGGGACTATGGATAATGAGCAGTTCTTC
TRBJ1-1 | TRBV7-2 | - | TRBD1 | CASSLDTGGWTEAFF | TGTGCCAGCAGCTTAGATACAGGGGGCTGGACTGAAGCTTTCTTT
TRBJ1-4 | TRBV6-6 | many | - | CASSFGGTEKLFF | TGTGCCAGCAGTTTCGGGGGGACAGAAAAACTGTTTTTT
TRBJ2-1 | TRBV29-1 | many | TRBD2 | CSVAGTSGSGGNEQFF | TGCAGCGTGGCCGGGACTAGCGGGAGTGGCGGAAATGAGCAGTTCTTC
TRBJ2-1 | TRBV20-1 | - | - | CSAIVGGDSYNERFF | TGCAGTGCTATCGTCGGCGGGGACTCCTACAATGAACGGTTCTTC
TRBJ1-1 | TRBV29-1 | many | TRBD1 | CSAATGVNTEAFF | TGCAGCGCCGCGACAGGGGTGAACACTGAAGCTTTCTTT
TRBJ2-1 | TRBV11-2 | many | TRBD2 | CASSFRRFKAGGPPNEQFF | TGTGCCAGCAGCTTCCGCCGCTTTAAAGCGGGAGGGCCCCCCAATGAGCAGTTCTTC
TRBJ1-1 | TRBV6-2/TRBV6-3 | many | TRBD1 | CASRPYGQGNTEAFF | TGTGCCAGCAGACCATACGGACAGGGGAACACTGAAGCTTTCTTT
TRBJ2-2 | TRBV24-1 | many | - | CATSVNGGTGELFF | TGTGCCACCAGTGTGAATGGGGGGACCGGGGAGCTGTTTTTT
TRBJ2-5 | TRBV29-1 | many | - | CSVWALQETQYF | TGCAGCGTTTGGGCCCTACAAGAGACCCAGTACTTC
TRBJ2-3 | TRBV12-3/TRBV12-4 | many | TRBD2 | CASSPPGLVSTDTQYF | TGTGCCAGCAGTCCACCGGGACTAGTGAGCACAGATACGCAGTATTTT
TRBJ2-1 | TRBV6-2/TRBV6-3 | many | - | CASSYRDFLLKQFF | TGTGCCAGCAGTTACAGGGACTTCCTCCTGAAGCAGTTCTTC
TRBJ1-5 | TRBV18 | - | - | CASSPGGYSNQPQHF | TGTGCCAGCTCACCAGGGGGTTATAGCAATCAGCCCCAGCATTTT
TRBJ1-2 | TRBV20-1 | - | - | CSASPVGGGYTF | TGCAGTGCTAGCCCCGTGGGTGGTGGCTACACCTTC
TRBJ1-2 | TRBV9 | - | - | CASSAVDNVGGYTF | TGTGCCAGCAGCGCAGTGGACAATGTAGGCGGCTACACCTTC
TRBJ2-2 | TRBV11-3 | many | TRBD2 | CASSRAGVDTGELFF | TGTGCCAGCAGTCGAGCGGGAGTCGACACCGGGGAGCTGTTTTTT
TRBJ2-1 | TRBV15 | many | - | CATKPVVGSYNEQFF | TGTGCCACCAAACCCGTCGTGGGCTCCTACAATGAGCAGTTCTTC
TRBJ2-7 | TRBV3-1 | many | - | CASSPFKEIYEQYF | TGTGCCAGCAGCCCATTTAAGGAAATATACGAGCAGTACTTC
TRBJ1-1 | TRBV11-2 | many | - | CASSLVGRGGTEAFF | TGTGCCAGCAGCTTAGTAGGACGCGGGGGCACTGAAGCTTTCTTT
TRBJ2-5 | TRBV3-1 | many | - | CASSRRSSLTQYF | TGTGCCAGCAGCCGACGGTCCTCCTTGACCCAGTACTTC
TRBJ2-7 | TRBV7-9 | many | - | CASSGGVDEQYF | TGTGCCAGCAGCGGGGGTGTGGACGAGCAGTACTTC
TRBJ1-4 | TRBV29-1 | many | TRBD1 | CSAGPGQGEATNEKLFF | TGCAGCGCCGGACCGGGACAGGGAGAGGCAACTAATGAAAAACTGTTTTTT
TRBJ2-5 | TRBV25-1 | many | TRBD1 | CASSELGGPGQETQYF | TGTGCCAGCAGTGAATTAGGGGGCCCTGGACAAGAGACCCAGTACTTC
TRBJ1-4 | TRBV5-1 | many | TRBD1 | CASSLEVRGLSNEKLFF | TGCGCCAGCAGCTTGGAGGTCAGGGGGTTATCTAATGAAAAACTGTTTTTT
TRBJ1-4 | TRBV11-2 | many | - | CASSSAKGRPNEKLFF | TGTGCCAGCAGTTCGGCCAAGGGACGGCCGAATGAAAAACTGTTTTTT
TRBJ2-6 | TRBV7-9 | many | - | CASSLIWVSGANVLTF | TGTGCCAGCAGCTTAATATGGGTCTCTGGGGCCAACGTCCTGACTTTC
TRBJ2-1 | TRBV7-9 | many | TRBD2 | CASSFTSGGSHEQFF | TGTGCCAGCAGCTTTACTAGCGGGGGGTCCCATGAGCAGTTCTTC
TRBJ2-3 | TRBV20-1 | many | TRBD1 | CSAPRGLVPADTQYF | TGCAGTGCTCCCAGGGGGCTAGTGCCAGCAGATACGCAGTATTTT
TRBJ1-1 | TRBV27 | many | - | CASSFGVGSGTEAFF | TGTGCCAGCAGTTTCGGGGTTGGGTCGGGCACTGAAGCTTTCTTT
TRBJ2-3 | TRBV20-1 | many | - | CSARLTGGTDTQYF | TGCAGTGCTAGACTCACAGGAGGAACAGATACGCAGTATTTT
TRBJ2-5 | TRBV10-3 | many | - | CAISGRSPQETQYF | TGTGCCATCAGTGGACGGTCCCCCCAAGAGACCCAGTACTTC
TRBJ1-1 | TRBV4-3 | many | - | CASSQDRWGEAFF | TGCGCCAGCAGCCAAGATAGGTGGGGTGAAGCTTTCTTT
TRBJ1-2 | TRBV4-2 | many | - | CASSQERGTNYGYTF | TGTGCCAGCAGCCAAGAGCGGGGCACAAACTATGGCTACACCTTC
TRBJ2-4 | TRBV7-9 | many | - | CASSSSPVAELF | TGTGCCAGCAGCTCCTCGCCGGTGGCGGAGCTCTTC